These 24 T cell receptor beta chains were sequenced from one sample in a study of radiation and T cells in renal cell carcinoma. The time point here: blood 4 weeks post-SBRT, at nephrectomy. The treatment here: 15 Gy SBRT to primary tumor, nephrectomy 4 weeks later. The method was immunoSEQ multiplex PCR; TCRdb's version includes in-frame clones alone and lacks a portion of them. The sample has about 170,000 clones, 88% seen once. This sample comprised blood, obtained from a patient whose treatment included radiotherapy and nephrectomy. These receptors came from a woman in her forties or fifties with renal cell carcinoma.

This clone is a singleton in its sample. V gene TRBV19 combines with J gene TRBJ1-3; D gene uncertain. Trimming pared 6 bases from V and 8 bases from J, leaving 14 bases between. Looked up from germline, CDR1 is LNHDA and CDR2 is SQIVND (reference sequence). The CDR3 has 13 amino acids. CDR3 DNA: TGTGCCAGTAGGAGCGGGGTCGGATACACCATATATTTT. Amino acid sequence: CASRSGVGYTIYF.

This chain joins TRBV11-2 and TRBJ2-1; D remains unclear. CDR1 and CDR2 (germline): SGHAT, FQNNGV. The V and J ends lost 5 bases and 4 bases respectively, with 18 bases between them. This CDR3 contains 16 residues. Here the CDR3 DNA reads TGTGCCAGCAGCCCCCTCTTGGTCAAGCAATACAATGAGCAGTTCTTC. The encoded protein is CASSPLLVKQYNEQFF. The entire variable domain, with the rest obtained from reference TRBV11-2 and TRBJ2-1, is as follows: EAGVAQSPRYKIIEKRQSVAFWCNPISGHATLYWYQQILGQGPKLLIQFQNNGVVDDSQLPKDRFSAERLKGVDSTLKIQPAKLEDSAVYLCASSPLLVKQYNEQFFGPGTRLTVL.

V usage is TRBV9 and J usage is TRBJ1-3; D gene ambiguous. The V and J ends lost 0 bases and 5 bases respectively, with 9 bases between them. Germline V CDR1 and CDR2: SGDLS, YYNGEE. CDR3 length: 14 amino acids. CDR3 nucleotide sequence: TGTGCCAGCAGCGTAGGTCCCCAACGAAACACCATATATTTT. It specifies CASSVGPQRNTIYF.

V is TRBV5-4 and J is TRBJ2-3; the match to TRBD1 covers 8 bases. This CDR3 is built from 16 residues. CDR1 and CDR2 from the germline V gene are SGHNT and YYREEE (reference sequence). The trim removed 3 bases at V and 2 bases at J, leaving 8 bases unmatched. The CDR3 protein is CASSSPTGDSTDTQYF. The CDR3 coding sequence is TGTGCCAGCAGCTCGCCGACAGGGGACTCCACAGATACGCAGTATTTT. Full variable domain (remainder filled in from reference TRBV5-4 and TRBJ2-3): ETGVTQSPTHLIKTRGQQVTLRCSSQSGHNTVSWYQQALGQGPQFIFQYYREEENGRGNFPPRFSGLQFPNYSSELNVNALELDDSALYLCASSSPTGDSTDTQYFGPGTRLTVL.

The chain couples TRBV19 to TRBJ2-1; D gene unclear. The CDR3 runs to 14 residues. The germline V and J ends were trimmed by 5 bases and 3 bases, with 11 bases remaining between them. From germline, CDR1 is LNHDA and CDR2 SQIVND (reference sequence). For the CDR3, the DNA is TGTGCCAGTAGTCAGGACGCCCTCTACAATGAGCAGTTCTTC. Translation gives CASSQDALYNEQFF.

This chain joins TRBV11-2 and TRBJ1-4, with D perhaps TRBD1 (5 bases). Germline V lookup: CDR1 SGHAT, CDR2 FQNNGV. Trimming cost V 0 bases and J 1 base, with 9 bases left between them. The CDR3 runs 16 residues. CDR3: CASSLDTGVTNEKLFF. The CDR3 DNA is TGTGCCAGCAGCTTAGATACGGGGGTAACTAATGAAAAACTGTTTTTT.

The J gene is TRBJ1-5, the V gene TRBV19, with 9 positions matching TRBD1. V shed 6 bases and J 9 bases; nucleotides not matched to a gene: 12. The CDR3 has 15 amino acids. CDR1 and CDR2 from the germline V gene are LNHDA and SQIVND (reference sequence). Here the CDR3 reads CASRRDRDLMRPQHF. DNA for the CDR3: TGTGCCAGTAGAAGGGACAGGGACTTGATGCGGCCCCAGCATTTT.

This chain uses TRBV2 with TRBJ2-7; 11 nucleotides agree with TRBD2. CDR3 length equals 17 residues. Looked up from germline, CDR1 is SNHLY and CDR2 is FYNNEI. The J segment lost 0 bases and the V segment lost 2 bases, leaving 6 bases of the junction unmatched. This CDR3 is CASSELAGGPSSYEQYF. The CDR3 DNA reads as TGTGCCAGCAGTGAACTAGCGGGGGGCCCCAGCTCCTACGAGCAGTACTTC.

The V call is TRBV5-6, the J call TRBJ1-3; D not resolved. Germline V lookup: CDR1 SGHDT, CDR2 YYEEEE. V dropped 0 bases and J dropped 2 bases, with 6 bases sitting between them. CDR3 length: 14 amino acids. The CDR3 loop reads CASSLGSTGNTIYF. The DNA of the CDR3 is TGTGCCAGCAGCTTGGGGAGTACTGGAAACACCATATATTTT.

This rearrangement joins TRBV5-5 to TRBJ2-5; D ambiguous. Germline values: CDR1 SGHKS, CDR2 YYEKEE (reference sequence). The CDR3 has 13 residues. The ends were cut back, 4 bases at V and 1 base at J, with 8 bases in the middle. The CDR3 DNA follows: TGTGCCAGCAGCGGGAACACCCAAGAGACCCAGTACTTC. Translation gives CASSGNTQETQYF.

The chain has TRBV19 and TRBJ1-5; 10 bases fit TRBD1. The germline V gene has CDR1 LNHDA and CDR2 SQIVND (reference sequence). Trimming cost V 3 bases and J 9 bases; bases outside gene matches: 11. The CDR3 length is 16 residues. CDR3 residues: CASSIWLGTGVRPQHF. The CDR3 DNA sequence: TGTGCCAGTAGTATTTGGCTAGGGACAGGGGTACGGCCCCAGCATTTT.

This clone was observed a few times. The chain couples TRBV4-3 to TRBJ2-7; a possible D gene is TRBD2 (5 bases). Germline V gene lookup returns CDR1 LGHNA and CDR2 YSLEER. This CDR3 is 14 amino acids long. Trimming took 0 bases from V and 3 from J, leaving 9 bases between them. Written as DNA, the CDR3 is TGCGCCAGCAGCCAAGAACTAGGGAACTACGAGCAGTACTTC. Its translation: CASSQELGNYEQYF.

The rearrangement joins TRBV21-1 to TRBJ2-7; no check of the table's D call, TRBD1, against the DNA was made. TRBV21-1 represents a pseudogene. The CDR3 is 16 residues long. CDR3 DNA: TGTGCCAGCAGCAAAGAACTGACAACGAACTCCTACGAGCAGTACTTC. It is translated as CASSKELTTNSYEQYF.

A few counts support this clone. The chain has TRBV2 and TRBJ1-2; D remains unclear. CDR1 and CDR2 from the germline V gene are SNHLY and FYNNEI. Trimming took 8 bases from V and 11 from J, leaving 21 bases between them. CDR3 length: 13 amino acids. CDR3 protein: CASCRGQLLAYTF. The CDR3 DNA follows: TGTGCCAGCTGCCGTGGGCAACTACTGGCTTACACCTTC.

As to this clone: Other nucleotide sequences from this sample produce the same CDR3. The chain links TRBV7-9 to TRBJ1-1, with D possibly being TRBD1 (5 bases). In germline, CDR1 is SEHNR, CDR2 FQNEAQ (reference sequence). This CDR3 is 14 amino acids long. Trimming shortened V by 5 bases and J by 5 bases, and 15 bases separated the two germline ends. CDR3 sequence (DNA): TGTGCCAGCAGCCCATTGGGGGGAGGTACTGAAGCTTTCTTT. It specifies CASSPLGGGTEAFF.

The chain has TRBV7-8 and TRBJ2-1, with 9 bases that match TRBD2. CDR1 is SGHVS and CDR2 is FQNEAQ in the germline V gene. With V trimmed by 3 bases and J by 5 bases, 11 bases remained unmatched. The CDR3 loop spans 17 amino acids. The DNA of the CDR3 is TGTGCCAGCAGCTTGTCTCGAGCGAGCGGGGGGAACAATGAGCAGTTCTTC. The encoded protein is CASSLSRASGGNNEQFF. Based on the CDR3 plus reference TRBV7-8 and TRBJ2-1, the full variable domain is GAGVSQSPRYKVAKRGQDVALRCDPISGHVSLFWYQQALGQGPEFLTYFQNEAQLDKSGLPSDRFFAERPEGSVSTLKIQRTQQEDSAVYLCASSLSRASGGNNEQFFGPGTRLTVL.

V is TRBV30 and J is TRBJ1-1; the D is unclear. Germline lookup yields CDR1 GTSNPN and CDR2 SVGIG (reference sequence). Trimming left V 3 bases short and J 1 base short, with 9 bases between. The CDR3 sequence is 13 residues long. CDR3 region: CAWRVPGNTEAFF. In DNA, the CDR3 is TGTGCCTGGAGGGTTCCTGGGAACACTGAAGCTTTCTTT.

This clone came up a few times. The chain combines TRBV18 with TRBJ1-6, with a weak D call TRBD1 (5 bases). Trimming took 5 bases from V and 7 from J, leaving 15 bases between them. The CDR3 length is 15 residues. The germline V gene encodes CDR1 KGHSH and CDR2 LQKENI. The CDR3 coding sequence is TGTGCCAGCTCAGGGGAGTGGTGGGGCAATTCACCCCTCCACTTT. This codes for CASSGEWWGNSPLHF. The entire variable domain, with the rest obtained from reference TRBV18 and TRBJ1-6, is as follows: NAGVMQNPRHLVRRRGQEARLRCSPMKGHSHVYWYRQLPEEGLKFMVYLQKENIIDESGMPKERFSAEFPKEGPSILRIQQVVRGDSAAYFCASSGEWWGNSPLHFGNGTRLTVT.

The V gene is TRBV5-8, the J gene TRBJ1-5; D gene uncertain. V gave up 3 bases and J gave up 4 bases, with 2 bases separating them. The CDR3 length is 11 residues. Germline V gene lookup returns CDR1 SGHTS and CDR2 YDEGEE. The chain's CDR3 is CASSWNQPQHF. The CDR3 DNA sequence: TGTGCCAGCAGCTGGAATCAGCCCCAGCATTTT.

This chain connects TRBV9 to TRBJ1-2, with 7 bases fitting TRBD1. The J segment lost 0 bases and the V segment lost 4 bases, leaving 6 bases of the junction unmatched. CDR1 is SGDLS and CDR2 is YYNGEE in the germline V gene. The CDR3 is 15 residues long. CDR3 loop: CASSPGQASNYGYTF. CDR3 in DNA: TGTGCCAGCAGCCCCGGACAGGCCTCTAACTATGGCTACACCTTC.

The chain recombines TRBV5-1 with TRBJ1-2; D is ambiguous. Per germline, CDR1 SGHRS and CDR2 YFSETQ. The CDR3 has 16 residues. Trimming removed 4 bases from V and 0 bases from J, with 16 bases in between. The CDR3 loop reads CASSKQWADANYGYTF. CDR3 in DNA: TGCGCCAGCAGCAAGCAATGGGCCGACGCTAACTATGGCTACACCTTC. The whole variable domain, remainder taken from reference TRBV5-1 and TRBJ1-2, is KAGVTQTPRYLIKTRGQQVTLSCSPISGHRSVSWYQQTPGQGLQFLFEYFSETQRNKGNFPGRFSGRQFSNSRSEMNVSTLELGDSALYLCASSKQWADANYGYTFGSGTRLTVV.

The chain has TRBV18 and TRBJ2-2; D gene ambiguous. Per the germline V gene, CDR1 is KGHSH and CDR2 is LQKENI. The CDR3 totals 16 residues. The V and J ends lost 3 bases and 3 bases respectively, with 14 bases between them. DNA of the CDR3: TGTGCCAGCTCACCCTCGCCGGCAGAACACACCGGGGAGCTGTTTTTT. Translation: CASSPSPAEHTGELFF.

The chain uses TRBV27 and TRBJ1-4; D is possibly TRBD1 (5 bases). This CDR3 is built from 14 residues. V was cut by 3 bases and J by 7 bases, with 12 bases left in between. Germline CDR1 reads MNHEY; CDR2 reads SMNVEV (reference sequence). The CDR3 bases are TGTGCCAGCAGTTTTCAGGGAGTCAGTGAAAAACTGTTTTTT. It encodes CASSFQGVSEKLFF.

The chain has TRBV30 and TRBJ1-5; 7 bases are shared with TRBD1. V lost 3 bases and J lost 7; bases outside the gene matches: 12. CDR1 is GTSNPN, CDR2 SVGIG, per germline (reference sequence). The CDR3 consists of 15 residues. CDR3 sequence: CAWSPKDRIWQPQHF. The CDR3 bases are TGTGCCTGGAGCCCTAAGGACAGGATTTGGCAGCCCCAGCATTTT.